What follows are 30 T cell receptor beta chains derived from one specimen sequenced in a study of blood T cells in healthy people across ages. A sample-barcoded 5' primer and a J-beta primer mix were used in a second PCR of about 6 to 11 cycles. TCRdb redid the calling of the 5' RACE reads with MiXCR, one entry per CDR3 protein. The table records some 800,000 distinct CDR3 sequences, about 25% of them present only once. These data are also associated with another study on T cells of mothers and their children.

Sequenced: blood. These receptors were collected from a boy aged 5 to 17 in good health.

This clonotype was seen more than once but under ten times. The J gene is TRBJ2-7, the V gene TRBV28; no firm D call. The V and J ends lost 1 base and 6 bases respectively, with 10 bases between them. This CDR3 spans 13 amino acids. In germline, CDR1 is MDHEN, CDR2 SYDVKM. The CDR3 DNA follows: TGTGCCAGCAGTTTATCTGCGTTGGGCGAGCAGTACTTC. The encoded protein is CASSLSALGEQYF. The full variable domain, its missing parts supplied by reference TRBV28 and TRBJ2-7, is DVKVTQSSRYLVKRTGEKVFLECVQDMDHENMFWYRQDPGLGLRLIYFSYDVKMKEKGDIPEGYSVSREKKERFSLILESASTNQTSMYLCASSLSALGEQYFGPGTRLTVT.

This clonotype has just a few counts. The chain is built from TRBV7-2 and TRBJ2-4, with TRBD1 identical over 7 bases. The CDR3 totals 13 residues. CDR1 is SGHTA, CDR2 FQGNSA, per germline. Germline trimming cut 5 bases from V and 8 bases from J; bases unmatched to any gene: 6. The CDR3 is CASSPRTGDIQYF. The CDR3 nucleotides are TGTGCCAGCAGCCCTCGGACAGGTGACATTCAGTACTTC.

The chain recombines TRBV12-3 or TRBV12-4 with TRBJ2-5; TRBD2 is a possible D gene (6 bases). This CDR3 has 15 residues. The V end lost 1 base, the J end lost 4 bases, and 13 bases lay between the germline ends. The CDR3, as DNA: TGTGCCAGCAGTTTAGACGGGGGAGTGACAGAGACCCAGTACTTC. Its protein is CASSLDGGVTETQYF.

In its sample, this clonotype was seen a few times. This rearrangement joins TRBV20-1 to TRBJ2-1; D uncertain. Germline CDR1 reads DFQATT; CDR2 reads SNEGSKA (reference sequence). This CDR3 region has 15 residues. Trimming removed 4 bases from V and 2 bases from J, with 15 bases in between. The CDR3 loop reads CSATGRLRAYNEQFF. The CDR3 DNA sequence: TGCAGTGCTACAGGACGTCTACGGGCCTACAATGAGCAGTTCTTC.

The chain recombines TRBV6-2 or TRBV6-3 with TRBJ2-1; 9 positions agree with TRBD2. J lost 7 bases, V lost 8 bases, and 9 bases had no gene match. From germline, CDR1 is MNHEY and CDR2 SVGEGT. The CDR3 is 14 residues long. The CDR3 DNA is TGTGCCAGCGACCTTGCGGGGGGGCCTAATGAGCAGTTCTTC. Translated, it gives CASDLAGGPNEQFF.

In DNA form, the CDR3 reads TGTGCCAGCAGCCCTTTAGAACTCAACCATGAGCAGTTCTTC. This translates into CASSPLELNHEQFF. The chain combines TRBV3-1 with TRBJ2-1; D is unresolved. The germline V and J ends were trimmed by 4 bases and 8 bases, with 15 bases remaining between them. The CDR3 has 14 residues. The germline V gene has CDR1 LGHDT and CDR2 YNNKEL (reference sequence).

The J gene is TRBJ2-5, the V gene TRBV5-1; 8 bases agree with TRBD2. The J call is in doubt because the DNA end fits TRBJ2-7 better. CDR1 is SGHRS, CDR2 YFSETQ, per germline. CDR3 length: 15 amino acids. In DNA form, the CDR3 reads TGCGCCAGCCGGGGAGGACTAGCTGGTACCTACGAGCAGTACTTC. Its protein product is CASRGGLAGTYEQYF.

This chain links TRBV28 with TRBJ2-7; 12 positions agree with TRBD2. Germline V gives CDR1 MDHEN, CDR2 SYDVKM. The CDR3 extends over 22 amino acids. J was trimmed by 4 bases and V by 5 bases; bases with no gene match: 27. The CDR3 DNA sequence: TGTGCCAGCAGTGCAACGATAGCCAGACTAGCGGGGGAACACTTAGTAACTTACGAGCAGTACTTC. It specifies CASSATIARLAGEHLVTYEQYF. Based on the CDR3 plus reference TRBV28 and TRBJ2-7, the full variable domain is DVKVTQSSRYLVKRTGEKVFLECVQDMDHENMFWYRQDPGLGLRLIYFSYDVKMKEKGDIPEGYSVSREKKERFSLILESASTNQTSMYLCASSATIARLAGEHLVTYEQYFGPGTRLTVT.

The chain has TRBV11-2 and TRBJ2-3; no reliable D call. Germline-derived CDR1 and CDR2 are SGHAT and FQNNGV. Deletions cut 8 bases from V and 7 bases from J, with 16 bases between. The CDR3 length is 13 residues. The CDR3, as DNA: TGTGCCAGCGTAGGAGAGGCTATTTATACGCAGTATTTT. This codes for CASVGEAIYTQYF.

This clonotype showed up just a few times. This chain connects TRBV20-1 to TRBJ2-7; 8 bases align to TRBD1. Germline CDR1 and CDR2: DFQATT and SNEGSKA (reference sequence). This CDR3 contains 14 residues. With 4 bases clipped from V and 0 bases from J, the junction kept 5 bases outside the gene matches. CDR3 bases: TGCAGTGCTATGGACAGGGAGAGCTCCTACGAGCAGTACTTC. Amino acid sequence: CSAMDRESSYEQYF.

This clonotype was counted between two and nine times. V usage is TRBV20-1 and J usage is TRBJ1-5, with TRBD1 matching over 9 bases. The length of the CDR3 is 15 residues. In germline, CDR1 is DFQATT, CDR2 SNEGSKA (reference sequence). V trimming: 3 bases; J trimming: 6 bases; junction bases outside the gene matches: 9. CDR3 in DNA: TGCAGTGCTAGGGCGGGACAGGGTGAAGGTCAGCCCCAGCATTTT. Protein sequence: CSARAGQGEGQPQHF.

Only a few counts were recorded for this clonotype. The rearrangement uses TRBV12-3 or TRBV12-4 and TRBJ2-1; no clear D gene. The CDR3 has 15 amino acids. V lost 7 bases, J lost 0 bases, and 13 bases lay in between. The CDR3 region has the DNA TGTGCCAGCACTTCCGGGTCGCGCTCCTACAATGAGCAGTTCTTC. It codes for CASTSGSRSYNEQFF.

The chain links TRBV20-1 to TRBJ2-3; 8 bases agree with TRBD2. Trimming took 4 bases from V and 5 from J; bases not matched to a gene: 8. The germline CDR1 and CDR2 sequences are DFQATT and SNEGSKA (reference sequence). The CDR3 has 14 amino acids. For the CDR3, the DNA is TGCAGTGCTAACCTACTAGCGGAGCAAGATACGCAGTATTTT. Residues: CSANLLAEQDTQYF.

The chain carries TRBV29-1 and TRBJ2-3; D call uncertain. The CDR3 covers 14 residues. The V and J ends lost 3 bases and 6 bases respectively, with 16 bases between them. Looked up from germline, CDR1 is SQVTM and CDR2 is ANQGSEA. The CDR3 DNA reads as TGCAGCGTTGATAGGAAGCAGCTAACCGATACGCAGTATTTT. It is translated as CSVDRKQLTDTQYF.

The CDR3 reads CASSLNRGTDTQYF. The CDR3 coding sequence is TGTGCCAGCAGCTTGAACAGAGGAACAGATACGCAGTATTTT. The V call is TRBV7-2, the J call TRBJ2-3; D gene uncertain. The germline V and J ends were trimmed by 3 bases and 3 bases, with 10 bases remaining between them. The CDR3 sequence is 14 residues long. Germline lookup yields CDR1 SGHTA and CDR2 FQGNSA.

In this sample, this clonotype turned up many times. This chain uses TRBV7-9 with TRBJ2-1; the match to TRBD2 covers 10 bases. The CDR3 sequence is 15 residues long. Unmatched junction bases numbered 4, after V lost 5 bases and J lost 3 bases. Germline V gives CDR1 SEHNR, CDR2 FQNEAQ (reference sequence). CDR3 loop: CASSLTSGDYNEQFF. For the CDR3, the DNA is TGTGCCAGCAGCCTCACTAGCGGGGACTACAATGAGCAGTTCTTC.

In this sample, this clonotype turned up a few times. CDR3 residues: CSVIPLQGRVMYNEQFF. CDR3 bases: TGCAGTGTCATACCCTTACAGGGGAGAGTTATGTACAATGAGCAGTTCTTC. The rearrangement links TRBV20-1 to TRBJ2-1; 7 bases match TRBD1. Unmatched junction bases numbered 19, after V lost 7 bases and J lost 4 bases. The V gene's germline CDR1 is DFQATT and CDR2 SNEGSKA (reference sequence). This CDR3 is built from 17 residues.

In its sample, this clonotype was seen a few times. The chain recombines TRBV12-3 or TRBV12-4 with TRBJ2-3; maybe TRBD2 (5 bases). V was trimmed by 6 bases and J by 0 bases, leaving 10 bases between them. The CDR3 is made up of 14 amino acids. CDR3 residues: CASRQLGSTDTQYF. CDR3 coding DNA: TGTGCCAGCAGGCAACTAGGGAGCACAGATACGCAGTATTTT.

The rearrangement links TRBV25-1 to TRBJ2-2, with D tentatively TRBD1 (6 bases). Germline CDR1 reads MGHDK; CDR2 reads SYGVNS. Trimming shortened V by 8 bases and J by 5 bases, and 15 bases separated the two germline ends. The CDR3 loop spans 14 amino acids. This chain's CDR3 is CASQQGQGTGELFF. The DNA of the CDR3 is TGTGCCAGCCAACAGGGCCAAGGGACCGGGGAGCTGTTTTTT.

The chain links TRBV4-3 to TRBJ2-7; TRBD2 agrees at 7 bases. After removal of 0 bases from V and 4 bases from J, the junction contained 12 bases not matched to a gene. The CDR3 sequence is 17 residues long. The V gene's germline CDR1 is LGHNA and CDR2 YSLEER. The CDR3 loop is CASSQDRSTSYGYEQYF. CDR3 in DNA: TGCGCCAGCAGCCAAGATCGTTCGACTAGCTATGGTTACGAGCAGTACTTC.

This clonotype has just a few counts. The gene calls are TRBV29-1 and TRBJ2-6; D not resolved. Germline CDR1 and CDR2: SQVTM and ANQGSEA. This CDR3 is 13 amino acids long. Deletions cut 7 bases from V and 0 bases from J, with 7 bases between. CDR3 DNA sequence: TGCAGCGCCCAGGTCTCTGGGGCCAACGTCCTGACTTTC. Its protein is CSAQVSGANVLTF. The variable domain in full, with the rest retrieved from reference TRBV29-1 and TRBJ2-6, is SAVISQKPSRDICQRGTSLTIQCQVDSQVTMMFWYRQQPGQSLTLIATANQGSEATYESGFVIDKFPISRPNLTFSTLTVSNMSPEDSSIYLCSAQVSGANVLTFGAGSRLTVL.

This chain joins TRBV28 and TRBJ2-6, with a tentative D call TRBD2 (5 bases). This CDR3 spans 18 amino acids. Trimming removed 3 bases from V and 1 base from J, with 16 bases in between. Per germline, CDR1 MDHEN and CDR2 SYDVKM. The CDR3 DNA reads as TGTGCCAGCAGTTTCGGAGGCGCGTCCTGGTCTGGGGCCAACGTCCTGACTTTC. Amino acids: CASSFGGASWSGANVLTF. Drawing the rest from reference TRBV28 and TRBJ2-6, the complete variable domain is DVKVTQSSRYLVKRTGEKVFLECVQDMDHENMFWYRQDPGLGLRLIYFSYDVKMKEKGDIPEGYSVSREKKERFSLILESASTNQTSMYLCASSFGGASWSGANVLTFGAGSRLTVL.

The gene calls are TRBV12-3 or TRBV12-4 and TRBJ2-1, with 8 nucleotides matching TRBD2. The CDR3 is 15 residues long. The trim removed 6 bases at V and 10 bases at J, leaving 14 bases unmatched. The CDR3: CASRAPGLGAQEQFF. In nucleotides, the CDR3 is TGTGCCAGCAGAGCCCCGGGACTAGGAGCTCAAGAGCAGTTCTTC.

This chain joins TRBV7-2 and TRBJ1-2, with TRBD1 identical over 8 bases. Germline V CDR1 and CDR2: SGHTA, FQGNSA. The CDR3 extends over 14 amino acids. V shed 1 base, J shed 8 bases, and the junction held 6 bases outside the gene matches. CDR3 sequence: CASSLDQGALGYTF. DNA of the CDR3: TGTGCCAGCAGCTTAGATCAGGGGGCGCTCGGCTACACCTTC.

This clonotype was detected a few times. The gene calls are TRBV28 and TRBJ1-2; the match to TRBD1 covers 10 bases. The length of the CDR3 is 15 residues. The ends lost 3 bases at V and 7 bases at J; junction bases unmatched: 8. Germline V gene data show CDR1 as MDHEN and CDR2 as SYDVKM. Here the CDR3 DNA reads TGTGCCAGCAGTTTGGGGACAGGGGTATGGGGTGGCTACACCTTC. It specifies CASSLGTGVWGGYTF.

The chain joins TRBV4-1 to TRBJ2-1; D possibly matches TRBD1 or TRBD2 (6 bases each). The J call may be faulty, since TRBJ2-7 better matches the DNA end. Germline-derived CDR1 and CDR2 are MGHRA and YSYEKL. This CDR3 spans 14 amino acids. The DNA for the CDR3 is TGCGCCAGCAGCCATGAGGGGGGAGGCTACGAGCAGTACTTC. Protein product: CASSHEGGGYEQYF.

This clonotype was found a few times. The J gene is TRBJ2-1, the V gene TRBV5-6, with no clear D. Germline CDR1 and CDR2: SGHDT and YYEEEE. V shed 4 bases and J shed 8 bases, with 10 bases lying between them. The CDR3 is 12 amino acids. In DNA form, the CDR3 reads TGTGCCAGCAGCCCCCTGTTAGATGAGCAGTTCTTC. This translates into CASSPLLDEQFF.

This clonotype appeared once. A read error may explain this, as a much larger clone is one base away. V and J are TRBV20-1 and TRBJ1-5, with 7 bases aligning to TRBD1. This CDR3 contains 14 residues. From germline, CDR1 is DFQATT and CDR2 SNEGSKA (reference sequence). This CDR3 reads CRAEDRRGNQPQHF. The DNA of the CDR3 is TGCAGGGCAGAGGACAGGAGGGGTAATCAGCCCCAGCATTTT.

Here the CDR3 reads CSARTPGQRTGELFF. For the CDR3, the DNA is TGCAGCGCCCGGACCCCAGGACAGCGCACCGGGGAGCTGTTTTTT. J is TRBJ2-2 and V is TRBV29-1, with a tentative D call TRBD1 (6 bases). V was pared by 7 bases and J by 4 bases, with 19 bases between. Germline CDR1 and CDR2: SQVTM and ANQGSEA. The CDR3 is 15 amino acids.

A few counts support this clonotype. The chain joins TRBV5-1 to TRBJ2-5; 9 nucleotides line up with TRBD1. Germline CDR1 is SGHRS and CDR2 is YFSETQ. This CDR3 region has 14 residues. Trimming cost V 4 bases and J 3 bases; bases outside gene matches: 4. The CDR3 loop is CASSTGGGEETQYF. The CDR3 DNA follows: TGCGCCAGCAGCACAGGGGGCGGAGAAGAGACCCAGTACTTC. Together with reference TRBV5-1 and TRBJ2-5, the CDR3 gives the full variable domain: KAGVTQTPRYLIKTRGQQVTLSCSPISGHRSVSWYQQTPGQGLQFLFEYFSETQRNKGNFPGRFSGRQFSNSRSEMNVSTLELGDSALYLCASSTGGGEETQYFGPGTRLLVL.